The 19 T cell receptor beta chains in this list originate from one sample, sequenced in a study of T cell clonality in common variable immunodeficiency. Study observations and caveats: Reportedly, TCR beta sequences from common variable immunodeficiency showed fewer deletions and N-nucleotide insertions.

Some clones are missing from TCRdb's copy, which holds only in-frame ones; the method was immunoSEQ multiplex PCR. This sample carries 40,000 or so clones, none of them present only once. Antigen specificity for these receptors is unknown. The sample consisted of peripheral blood mononuclear cells. The origin of the receptors is a human donor with common variable immunodeficiency.

At least ten counts were recorded for this clone. Sequencing ends 3 residues short of the CDR3 end; the germline J gene provides the rest. The gene calls are TRBV7-2 and TRBJ1-1, with D possibly being TRBD1 (6 bases). The V end lost 6 bases, the J end lost 7 bases, and 12 bases lay between the germline ends. This CDR3 is built from 12 residues. CDR1 and CDR2 (germline): SGHTA, FQGNSA. The sequenced part of the CDR3 DNA is TGTGCCAGCAGACAGGGTTTAAATGAA. Translation gives CASRQGLNE. From start to end, the CDR3 is CASRQGLNEAFF.

This clone was found many times. The read halts 3 residues ahead of the CDR3 end, with the missing end drawn from the germline J gene. The V gene is TRBV7-2, the J gene TRBJ2-7; no reliable D call. The V gene's germline CDR1 is SGHTA and CDR2 FQGNSA. The CDR3 sequence is 11 residues long. Deletions cut 5 bases from V and 5 bases from J, with 7 bases between. The CDR3 bases that were read are TGTGCCAGCAGCGTTAATAACGAG. It translates to CASSVNNE. The whole CDR3 protein reads CASSVNNEQYF.

This clone was seen a handful of times. The read comes to an end 3 residues before the CDR3 does, leaving the germline J gene to fill in the end. The chain combines TRBV7-9 with TRBJ2-5, with D perhaps TRBD2 (7 bases). Germline CDR1 reads SEHNR; CDR2 reads FQNEAQ (reference sequence). With 2 bases removed from V and 5 bases from J, the gap between germline ends came to 15 bases. The CDR3 totals 15 residues. Incomplete CDR3 DNA: TGTGCCAGCAGCTTATTGGGGGGGCCAGCCGAGACC. This encodes CASSLLGGPAET. The whole CDR3 protein is CASSLLGGPAETQYF.

This clone showed up just a few times. The observed sequence ends 3 residues before the CDR3 terminus, with the missing tail filled in from the germline J gene. The gene calls are TRBV5-6 and TRBJ2-2, with no clear D. Germline V gives CDR1 SGHDT, CDR2 YYEEEE. The CDR3 has 13 residues. V was clipped by 2 bases and J by 6 bases, with 8 bases between them. The CDR3 DNA, read in part, is TGTGCCAGCAGCTTAGACACCGCCGGGGAG. It codes for CASSLDTAGE. The entire CDR3 sequence reads CASSLDTAGELFF.

In the case of this clone: The CDR3 end is not reached by the read, which stops 3 residues before it; the germline J gene fills it in. This chain links TRBV5-1 with TRBJ2-1, with D tentatively TRBD1 (6 bases). V shed 4 bases and J shed 2 bases, with 10 bases lying between them. The CDR3 runs 14 residues. Germline V CDR1 and CDR2: SGHRS, YFSETQ. The part of the CDR3 DNA that was read is TGCGCCAGCAGCAATTGGGACACCTACAATGAG. Amino acid sequence: CASSNWDTYNE. The CDR3 as a whole reads CASSNWDTYNEQFF.

A note on this clone: The read stops 3 residues short of the end of the CDR3; the missing end is completed from the germline J gene. The chain is built from TRBV20-1 and TRBJ1-2, with D possibly being TRBD1 (6 bases). Germline V gene lookup returns CDR1 DFQATT and CDR2 SNEGSKA (reference sequence). This CDR3 is 15 amino acids long. Trimming took off 5 bases at V and 0 bases at J, with 16 bases between the two ends. The covered CDR3 bases are TGCAGTGCTTCGGTACAGGGAATCCCTAACTATGGC. It codes for CSASVQGIPNYG. The CDR3 in its entirety is CSASVQGIPNYGYTF.

This clone was detected only a few times. The read ends 3 residues before the CDR3 terminus; that terminus is restored from the germline J gene. V is TRBV7-9 and J is TRBJ1-5; D uncertain. Germline CDR1 reads SEHNR; CDR2 reads FQNEAQ (reference sequence). V lost 0 bases, J lost 4 bases, and 10 bases lay in between. The CDR3 covers 15 residues. The CDR3 here is CASSLAAAENQPQHF. CDR3 bases read: TGTGCCAGCAGCTTAGCTGCGGCGGAGAATCAGCCC. Complete variable domain (other parts from reference TRBV7-9 and TRBJ1-5): DTGVSQNPRHKITKRGQNVTFRCDPISEHNRLYWYRQTLGQGPEFLTYFQNEAQLEKSRLLSDRFSAERPKGSFSTLEIQRTEQGDSAMYLCASSLAAAENQPQHFGDGTRLSIL.

This clone was counted at least ten times. The read terminates 3 residues ahead of where the CDR3 ends, so the germline J gene completes it. V is TRBV19 and J is TRBJ2-3, with TRBD2 matching over 8 bases. The trim removed 3 bases at V and 2 bases at J, leaving 4 bases unmatched. The CDR3 totals 15 residues. Germline values: CDR1 LNHDA, CDR2 SQIVND (reference sequence). CDR3 amino acids: CASSMTSEYTDTQYF. The CDR3 bases that were read are TGTGCCAGTAGTATGACTAGCGAGTACACAGATACG. The complete variable domain, with remaining parts taken from reference TRBV19 and TRBJ2-3, reads DGGITQSPKYLFRKEGQNVTLSCEQNLNHDAMYWYRQDPGQGLRLIYYSQIVNDFQKGDIAEGYSVSREKKESFPLTVTSAQKNPTAFYLCASSMTSEYTDTQYFGPGTRLTVL.

This clone came up many times. The CDR3 end falls 3 residues outside the read, so it is completed with the germline J gene. V and J are TRBV18 and TRBJ1-1; 9 bases agree with TRBD1. Germline CDR1 KGHSH, CDR2 LQKENI. CDR3 length: 14 residues. Losses at the gene ends were 5 bases for V and 3 bases for J; bases not matched to a gene: 4. CDR3: CASSRQGGDTEAFF. Incomplete CDR3 DNA: TGTGCCAGCTCAAGACAGGGGGGGGACACTGAA.

About this clone itself: The read ends 3 residues early relative to the CDR3; the germline J gene fills the gap. The chain uses TRBV30 and TRBJ1-5, with a tentative D call TRBD1 (5 bases). Trimming removed 3 bases at V and 5 bases at J, with 11 bases between. The CDR3 is made up of 13 amino acids. Germline V gene data show CDR1 as GTSNPN and CDR2 as SVGIG (reference sequence). The sequenced part of the CDR3 DNA is TGTGCCTGGAGCATAACAGGCGATCAGCCC. Its protein product is CAWSITGDQP. The whole CDR3 region reads CAWSITGDQPQHF.

This clone was picked up many times. The read is 3 residues too short to cover the CDR3 end, so that end is filled in from the germline J gene. The chain uses TRBV20-1 and TRBJ2-3; D remains unclear. Germline CDR1 and CDR2: DFQATT and SNEGSKA (reference sequence). The germline V and J ends were trimmed by 0 bases and 5 bases, with 9 bases remaining between them. The CDR3 is 13 amino acids. CDR3 bases read: TGCAGTGCTAGAGATCGTGCGAGAGATACG. Its protein product is CSARDRARDT. The complete CDR3 reads CSARDRARDTQYF.

A note on this clone: Read coverage stops 3 residues before the CDR3 terminus; the germline J gene supplies the remainder. The rearrangement links TRBV5-1 to TRBJ2-7, with a tentative D call TRBD1 (6 bases). V lost 0 bases, J lost 3 bases, and 13 bases lay in between. CDR3 length equals 15 residues. Germline loops: CDR1 SGHRS, CDR2 YFSETQ. CDR3 DNA, as far as it was read: TGCGCCAGCAGCTTGGCACCAGGGGATATCTACGAG. This encodes CASSLAPGDIYE. The whole CDR3 sequence is CASSLAPGDIYEQYF.

In this sample, this clone turned up many times. CDR3 bases read: TGCGCCAGCAAGCGGGAAACAAGCACAGATACG. Protein sequence: CASKRETSTDT. The entire CDR3 protein reads CASKRETSTDTQYF. The chain uses TRBV5-1 and TRBJ2-3; 7 positions agree with TRBD2. The read falls 3 residues short of the CDR3 end, and the missing part is taken from the germline J gene. J lost 0 bases, V lost 6 bases, and 4 bases had no gene match. The V gene's germline CDR1 is SGHRS and CDR2 YFSETQ. The CDR3 runs 14 residues. Complete variable domain (other parts from reference TRBV5-1 and TRBJ2-3): KAGVTQTPRYLIKTRGQQVTLSCSPISGHRSVSWYQQTPGQGLQFLFEYFSETQRNKGNFPGRFSGRQFSNSRSEMNVSTLELGDSALYLCASKRETSTDTQYFGPGTRLTVL.

This clone was seen only a few times. CDR3 region: CASSYAGDRVHIQYF. The CDR3 bases that were read are TGTGCCAGCAGTTACGCCGGGGACAGGGTGCACATT. The genes are TRBV6-2 or TRBV6-3 and TRBJ2-4; TRBD1 agrees at 9 bases. From the germline J gene comes the end of the CDR3, since the read stops 3 residues before it. CDR1 and CDR2 (germline): MNHEY, SVGEGT. Trimming took 2 bases from V and 8 from J; bases not matched to a gene: 7. The CDR3 sequence is 15 residues long.

The sample holds a few counts of this clone. The CDR3 end falls 3 residues outside the read, so it is completed with the germline J gene. The chain couples TRBV7-2 to TRBJ2-5; no clear D gene. The CDR3 has 11 amino acids. CDR1 is SGHTA and CDR2 is FQGNSA in the germline V gene. V lost 5 bases and J 1 base, leaving 2 bases between the germline ends. The CDR3 spells CASSLQETQYF. The CDR3 bases that were read are TGTGCCAGCAGCCTCCAAGAGACC.

This clone has a handful of counts. The CDR3 end lies 3 residues beyond the end of the read and is filled in from the germline J gene. This chain joins TRBV19 and TRBJ2-7; TRBD1 agrees at 10 bases. The CDR3 length is 14 residues. With V trimmed by 3 bases and J by 4 bases, 3 bases remained unmatched. CDR1 is LNHDA, CDR2 SQIVND, per germline (reference sequence). The covered CDR3 bases are TGTGCCAGTAGTATTGGGGACAGGGGTTACGAG. Translation gives CASSIGDRGYE. The whole CDR3 protein is CASSIGDRGYEQYF.

This clone occurred many times. Read coverage stops 3 residues before the CDR3 terminus; the germline J gene supplies the remainder. The rearrangement links TRBV11-2 to TRBJ2-2; D is ambiguous. Germline CDR1 and CDR2: SGHAT and FQNNGV. The CDR3 spans 13 residues. Trimming removed 3 bases at V and 6 bases at J, with 8 bases between. Partial CDR3 DNA: TGTGCCAGCAGCTTTTCGAGCGCCGGGGAG. Translating gives CASSFSSAGE. The entire CDR3 protein reads CASSFSSAGELFF. Looking up the rest from reference TRBV11-2 and TRBJ2-2 gives the full variable domain: EAGVAQSPRYKIIEKRQSVAFWCNPISGHATLYWYQQILGQGPKLLIQFQNNGVVDDSQLPKDRFSAERLKGVDSTLKIQPAKLEDSAVYLCASSFSSAGELFFGEGSRLTVL.

This clone was detected many times. The read terminates 3 residues before the CDR3 end, so the remaining end is supplied by the germline J gene. J is TRBJ2-2 and V is TRBV5-1; 10 nucleotides match TRBD1. The ends lost 4 bases at V and 6 bases at J; junction bases unmatched: 6. CDR3 size: 15 residues. The germline gives CDR1 SGHRS, CDR2 YFSETQ. CDR3 sequence reads: CASSRDRGYAGELFF. The covered CDR3 bases are TGCGCCAGCAGCCGGGACAGGGGATACGCCGGGGAG.

Turning to this clone: The read gets to within 3 residues of the CDR3 end, and the germline J gene fills in the rest. This chain joins TRBV7-2 and TRBJ1-5; perhaps TRBD1 as D (5 bases). V lost 1 base and J lost 4, with 11 bases in between. This CDR3 contains 15 residues. Germline V CDR1 and CDR2: SGHTA, FQGNSA. This CDR3 is CASSLVGGKNQPQHF. Partial CDR3 DNA: TGTGCCAGCAGCTTAGTGGGGGGGAAGAATCAGCCC.